Detailed here is one TCR beta chain. The data were obtained in a study of T cell changes during pregnancy in multiple sclerosis. V lost 4 bases and J lost 0; bases outside the gene matches: 7. CDR1 and CDR2 (germline): SGHRS, YFSETQ. This CDR3 has 16 amino acids. Here immunoSEQ multiplex PCR was the method, and the copy in TCRdb shows in-frame clones only, minus some. In the table there are approximately 83,000 clones, 90% to 95% of which are singletons. This TCR came from a female donor with multiple sclerosis, enrolled in a pregnancy study. This rearrangement joins TRBV5-1 to TRBJ1-1; the match to TRBD1 covers 9 bases. The sample was peripheral blood, taken in the third trimester of pregnancy. The CDR3: CASSQGQGGLNTEAFF. CDR3 bases: TGCGCCAGCAGCCAGGGACAGGGTGGTTTGAACACTGAAGCTTTCTTT.